This T cell receptor beta chain was sequenced in a study of shared clonotypes between healthy human individuals. Notes on this clone: Its cognate antigen is unknown.

Only Caucasian adults living in Nashville, Tennessee made up the donor group. Germline CDR1 reads MDHEN; CDR2 reads SYDVKM. Trimming took 7 bases from V and 0 from J; bases not matched to a gene: 4. This CDR3 is 15 amino acids long. Study findings and constraints: Sharing of clonotypes among donors was expected to vary with sequencing depth.

Investigators spread the genomic DNA of each subset evenly over several immunoSEQ plates. Sequenced by immunoSEQ multiplex PCR; TCRdb stores in-frame clones only, minus some. The table has some 500,000 clones, less than 96% seen once; the top ten hold 0.06%. The chain combines TRBV28 with TRBJ2-1, with TRBD2 matching over 9 bases. The sequencing input was naive CD4+ T cells sorted from blood. The sample's subset: CD45RA+ positively selected. This clonotype was obtained from a woman in her 30s in good health. CDR3 loop: CASILAGSSYNEQFF. Written as DNA, the CDR3 is TGTGCCAGCATCCTAGCGGGGAGCTCCTACAATGAGCAGTTCTTC.